These 8 T cell receptor beta chains were all obtained from the same sample, sequenced in a study of cytomegalovirus exposure and HLA in healthy donors. PCR amplification relied on 60 Vbeta primers (plus 13 Jbeta primers). The repertoire was sequenced with immunoSEQ multiplex PCR; TCRdb's copy has only in-frame clones and lacks some. The profile shows about 170,000 clones, around 82% of them singletons. The sample taken for sequencing was PBMCs. The receptors stem from a male donor in good health and CMV-seronegative.

This chain links TRBV18 with TRBJ2-7; D remains ambiguous. V shed 2 bases and J shed 0 bases, with 14 bases lying between them. Germline V gene lookup returns CDR1 KGHSH and CDR2 LQKENI. This CDR3 is 16 amino acids long. In DNA, the CDR3 is TGTGCCAGCTCACCAAGCTCACCATCAAGCTCCTACGAGCAGTACTTC. Protein sequence: CASSPSSPSSSYEQYF.

This clone has just one count. The V call is TRBV9, the J call TRBJ1-1; 11 nucleotides align to TRBD1. CDR3 length: 16 amino acids. After removal of 5 bases from V and 6 bases from J, the junction contained 12 bases not matched to a gene. Germline lookup yields CDR1 SGDLS and CDR2 YYNGEE. DNA for the CDR3: TGTGCCAGCAGGAGAAGTCCGGGACAGGGGGAGGCTGAAGCTTTCTTT. Translated: CASRRSPGQGEAEAFF.

This clone was counted between two and nine times. The chain carries TRBV4-3 and TRBJ1-4, with D possibly matching TRBD1 (5 bases). The CDR3 runs 16 residues. Germline V lookup: CDR1 LGHNA, CDR2 YSLEER. V shed 0 bases and J shed 6 bases, with 14 bases lying between them. This chain's CDR3 is CASSQEAGKGYEKLFF. The CDR3 DNA reads as TGCGCCAGCAGCCAAGAAGCGGGGAAGGGGTATGAAAAACTGTTTTTT.

Only one count was recorded for this clone. The chain has TRBV6-5 and TRBJ1-2; tentatively, D is TRBD1 (5 bases). V gave up 6 bases and J gave up 8 bases, with 19 bases separating them. Per germline, CDR1 MNHEY and CDR2 SVGAGI. The CDR3 contains 14 residues. The CDR3 region is CASSSDGGIKGYTF. CDR3 bases: TGTGCCAGCAGCTCTGACGGGGGGATTAAAGGCTACACCTTC.

The table lists this clone with a count of one. This chain uses TRBV7-2 with TRBJ2-2; TRBD2 agrees at 11 bases. The trim removed 0 bases at V and 7 bases at J, leaving 1 base unmatched. Germline values: CDR1 SGHTA, CDR2 FQGNSA. The CDR3 has 15 amino acids. Here the CDR3 reads CASSLAGTSGGELFF. CDR3 nucleotide sequence: TGTGCCAGCAGCTTAGCAGGGACTAGCGGCGGGGAGCTGTTTTTT.

The chain has TRBV10-3 and TRBJ2-7; 7 nucleotides match TRBD1. V shed 6 bases, J shed 4 bases, and the junction held 9 bases outside the gene matches. Germline V gives CDR1 ENHRY, CDR2 SYGVKD. This CDR3 has 14 residues. The CDR3 loop is CAIRSGTESYEQYF. CDR3 nucleotide sequence: TGTGCCATCAGATCCGGGACAGAATCATACGAGCAGTACTTC.

The chain employs TRBV19 and TRBJ1-1; no reliable D call. Trimming removed 8 bases from V and 0 bases from J, with 16 bases in between. This CDR3 has 15 amino acids. Germline assignment: CDR1 LNHDA and CDR2 SQIVND (reference sequence). CDR3 in amino acids: CASSNAGSMNTEAFF. For the CDR3, the DNA is TGTGCCAGTTCGAACGCAGGATCCATGAACACTGAAGCTTTCTTT.

The chain joins TRBV5-6 to TRBJ1-3, with D hard to call. V lost 0 bases and J 4 bases, leaving 8 bases between the germline ends. The CDR3 covers 14 residues. Per germline, CDR1 SGHDT and CDR2 YYEEEE. The CDR3 protein is CASSLAIRGNTIYF. DNA of the CDR3: TGTGCCAGCAGCTTGGCCATCAGAGGAAACACCATATATTTT.